These 3 T cell receptor beta chains came from one sample sequenced in a study of blood T cell repertoires in COVID-19. The repertoire was sequenced with immunoSEQ multiplex PCR; TCRdb's copy has only in-frame clones and lacks some. The sample lists some 56,000 clones, under 90% occurring once. The sample comprised peripheral blood. The receptors were sampled from a woman aged 80 or over with acute or convalescent COVID-19.

The J gene is TRBJ1-3, the V gene TRBV5-8; D ambiguous. This CDR3 has 12 amino acids. V lost 4 bases and J 9 bases, leaving 11 bases between the germline ends. The germline V gene encodes CDR1 SGHTS and CDR2 YDEGEE. The CDR3 protein is CASSAAGSTIYF. The CDR3 bases are TGTGCCAGCAGCGCTGCGGGGTCCACCATATATTTT.

The rearrangement links TRBV6-5 to TRBJ1-1; D gene unclear. Trimming took 6 bases from V and 6 from J, leaving 14 bases between them. The CDR3 covers 13 residues. Germline CDR1 reads MNHEY; CDR2 reads SVGAGI. The CDR3 DNA follows: TGTGCCAGCAGAGAGTTTAGAGGCGCTGAAGCTTTCTTT. It translates to CASREFRGAEAFF.

The V call is TRBV2, the J call TRBJ1-5; D is uncertain. Germline V gene data show CDR1 as SNHLY and CDR2 as FYNNEI. This CDR3 is 15 amino acids long. V lost 6 bases, J lost 2 bases, and 14 bases lay in between. CDR3 bases: TGTGCCAGCAGCGCCCCCGGCGGTGGCAATCAGCCCCAGCATTTT. Residues: CASSAPGGGNQPQHF.